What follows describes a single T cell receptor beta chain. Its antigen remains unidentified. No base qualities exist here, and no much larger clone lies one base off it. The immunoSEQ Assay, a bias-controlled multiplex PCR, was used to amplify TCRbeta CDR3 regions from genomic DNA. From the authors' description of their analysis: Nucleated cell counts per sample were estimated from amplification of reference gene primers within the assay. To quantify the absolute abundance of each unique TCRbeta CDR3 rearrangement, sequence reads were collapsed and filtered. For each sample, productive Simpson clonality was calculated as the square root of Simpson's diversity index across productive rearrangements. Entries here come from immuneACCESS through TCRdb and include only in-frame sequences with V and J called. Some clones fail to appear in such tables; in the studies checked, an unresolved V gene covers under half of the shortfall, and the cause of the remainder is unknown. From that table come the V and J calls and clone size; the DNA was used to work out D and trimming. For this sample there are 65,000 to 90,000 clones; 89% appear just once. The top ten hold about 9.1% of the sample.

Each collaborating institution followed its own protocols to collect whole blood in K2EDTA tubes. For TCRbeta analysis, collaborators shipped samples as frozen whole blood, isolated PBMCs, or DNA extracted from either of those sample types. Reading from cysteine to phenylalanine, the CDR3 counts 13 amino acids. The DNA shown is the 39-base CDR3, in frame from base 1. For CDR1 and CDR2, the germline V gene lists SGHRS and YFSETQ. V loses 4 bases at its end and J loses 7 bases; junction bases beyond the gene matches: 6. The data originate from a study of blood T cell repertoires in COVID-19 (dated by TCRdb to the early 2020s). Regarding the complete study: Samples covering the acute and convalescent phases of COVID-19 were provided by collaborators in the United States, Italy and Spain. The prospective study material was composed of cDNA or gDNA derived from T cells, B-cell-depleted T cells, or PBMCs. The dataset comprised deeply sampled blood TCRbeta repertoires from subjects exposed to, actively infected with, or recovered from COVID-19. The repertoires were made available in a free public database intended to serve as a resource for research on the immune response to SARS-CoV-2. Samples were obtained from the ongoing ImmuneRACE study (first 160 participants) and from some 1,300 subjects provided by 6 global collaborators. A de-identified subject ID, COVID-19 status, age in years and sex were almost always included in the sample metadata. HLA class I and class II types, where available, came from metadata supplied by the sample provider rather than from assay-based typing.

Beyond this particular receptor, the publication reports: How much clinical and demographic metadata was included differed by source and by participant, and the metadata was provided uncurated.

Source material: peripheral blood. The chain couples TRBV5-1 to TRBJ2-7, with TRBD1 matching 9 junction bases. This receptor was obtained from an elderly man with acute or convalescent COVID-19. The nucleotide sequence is TGCGCCAGCAGCCATCCGACAGGGGGTGAGCAGTACTTC. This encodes CASSHPTGGEQYF.